Included here is one T cell receptor (beta chain) sequence, with context. Data came from immunoSEQ multiplex PCR; TCRdb stores just in-frame clones and leaves some out. The sample shows 2 million to 2.5 million clones, more than 85% of them seen only once. This entry comes from a study of shared clonotypes between healthy human individuals. Background on the study: Donors had three CD4 naive, three CD4 memory, two CD8 naive and one CD8 memory plate apiece.

This TCR was recovered from a man aged 18 to 29 in good health. Some clones in this sample may be carry-over from other donors' samples. Material for sequencing was naive CD4+ T cells from PBMCs. Documented subset: CD45RA+ positively selected.

The CDR3 is CASSQVYSSGNTIYF. The CDR3 DNA reads TGCGCCAGCAGCCAAGTTTATTCCTCTGGAAACACCATATATTTT. The chain couples TRBV4-3 to TRBJ1-3; D not resolved. The CDR3 consists of 15 residues. The V and J ends lost 1 base and 0 bases respectively, with 7 bases between them. The V gene's germline CDR1 is LGHNA and CDR2 YSLEER.